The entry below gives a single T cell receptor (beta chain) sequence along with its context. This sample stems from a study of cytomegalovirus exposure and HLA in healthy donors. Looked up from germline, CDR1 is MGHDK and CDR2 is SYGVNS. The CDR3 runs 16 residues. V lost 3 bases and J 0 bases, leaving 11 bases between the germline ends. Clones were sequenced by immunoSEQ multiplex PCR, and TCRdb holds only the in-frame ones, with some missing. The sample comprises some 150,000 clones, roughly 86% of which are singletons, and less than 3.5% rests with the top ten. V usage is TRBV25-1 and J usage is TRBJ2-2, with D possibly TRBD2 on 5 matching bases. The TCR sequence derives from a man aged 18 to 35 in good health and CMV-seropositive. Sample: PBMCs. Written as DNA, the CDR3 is TGTGCCAGCAGTGAGAGCCACGGGGCGAACACCGGGGAGCTGTTTTTT. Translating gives CASSESHGANTGELFF.